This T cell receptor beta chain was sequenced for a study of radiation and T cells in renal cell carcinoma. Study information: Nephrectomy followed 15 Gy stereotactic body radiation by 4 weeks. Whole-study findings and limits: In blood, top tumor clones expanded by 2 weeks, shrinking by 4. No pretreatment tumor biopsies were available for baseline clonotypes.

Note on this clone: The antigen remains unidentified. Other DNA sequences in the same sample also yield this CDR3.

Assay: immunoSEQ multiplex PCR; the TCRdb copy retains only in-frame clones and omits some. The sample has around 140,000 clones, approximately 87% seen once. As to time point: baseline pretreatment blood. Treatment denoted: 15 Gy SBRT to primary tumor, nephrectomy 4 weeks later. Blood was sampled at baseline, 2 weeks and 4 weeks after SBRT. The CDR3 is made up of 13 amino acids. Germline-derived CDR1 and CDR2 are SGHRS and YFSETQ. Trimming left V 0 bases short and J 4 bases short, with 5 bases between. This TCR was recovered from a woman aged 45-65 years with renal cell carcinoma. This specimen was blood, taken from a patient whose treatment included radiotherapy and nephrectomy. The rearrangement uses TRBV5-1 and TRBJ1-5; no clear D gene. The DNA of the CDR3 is TGCGCCAGCAGCTTGGCACCGAATCAGCCCCAGCATTTT. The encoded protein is CASSLAPNQPQHF.